These 14 T cell receptor beta chains share one sample of origin, sequenced in a study of breast tumors, draining lymph nodes, adjacent tissues. Axillary draining lymph nodes of breast cancer patients supplied the node samples. TCRdb re-called the multiplex PCR reads with MiXCR, one entry per CDR3 protein. The repertoire includes some 140,000 distinct CDR3 sequences, 20% to 25% of them detected once, and roughly 2.8% sits in the top ten. Source material: axillary lymph node tissue. The receptors were gathered from a female donor with breast cancer. Some clones in this sample may be carry-over from other donors' samples.

This clonotype was found many times. CDR3 amino acids: CASSQEANYNEQFF. The CDR3 DNA follows: TGTGCCAGCAGCCAAGAGGCTAACTACAATGAGCAGTTCTTC. V usage is TRBV4-2 and J usage is TRBJ2-1; D ambiguous. Germline V gene lookup returns CDR1 LGHNA and CDR2 YNFKEQ. This CDR3 has 14 amino acids. Trimming stripped 0 bases from V and 3 bases from J, with 6 bases between.

This rearrangement joins TRBV25-1 to TRBJ2-1, with D perhaps TRBD2 (6 bases). The CDR3 is 14 residues long. V lost 3 bases and J 2 bases, leaving 8 bases between the germline ends. Per the germline V gene, CDR1 is MGHDK and CDR2 is SYGVNS. The CDR3 here is CASSDLAAYNEQFF. The CDR3 coding sequence is TGTGCCAGCAGTGATTTAGCGGCCTACAATGAGCAGTTCTTC.

In this sample, this clonotype turned up many times. CDR3 sequence reads: CASSATGGTNSPLHF. The CDR3 DNA sequence: TGTGCCAGCAGCGCGACAGGGGGCACTAATTCACCCCTCCACTTT. The rearrangement links TRBV7-9 to TRBJ1-6, with 10 bases aligning to TRBD1. This CDR3 contains 15 residues. V gave up 5 bases and J gave up 6 bases; unmatched junction bases: 4. Germline V gene data show CDR1 as SEHNR and CDR2 as FQNEAQ (reference sequence).

This clonotype was recorded at least ten times. The J gene is TRBJ1-6, the V gene TRBV7-2, with TRBD1 matching over 7 bases. V shed 5 bases and J 6 bases; nucleotides not matched to a gene: 4. The CDR3 contains 14 residues. CDR1 and CDR2 (germline): SGHTA, FQGNSA. The CDR3 region is CASSRGTVNSPLHF. Here the CDR3 DNA reads TGTGCCAGCAGCCGTGGGACAGTTAATTCACCCCTCCACTTT.

The table lists this clonotype with many counts. The V and J genes are TRBV7-3 and TRBJ2-1; D is undetermined. CDR3 length: 14 residues. V was clipped by 5 bases and J by 2 bases, with 10 bases between them. Germline V lookup: CDR1 SGHTA, CDR2 FQGTGA. CDR3 nucleotides: TGTGCCAGCAGCGTGGGTCAGGCCTACAATGAGCAGTTCTTC. Protein sequence: CASSVGQAYNEQFF.

This chain joins TRBV3-2 and TRBJ2-2; the listed D gene, TRBD2, was not tested against the DNA. TRBV3-2 constitutes a pseudogene. CDR3 length equals 16 residues. The CDR3 loop is CASSPRGTPGTGELFF. The CDR3 region has the DNA TGTGCCAGCAGCCCAAGGGGGACTCCGGGGACCGGGGAGCTGTTTTTT.

This clonotype was detected ten times or more. This sequence joins TRBV20-1 and TRBJ2-1, with 12 positions matching TRBD2. With 1 base clipped from V and 8 bases from J, the junction kept 3 bases outside the gene matches. The CDR3 totals 14 residues. The germline gives CDR1 DFQATT, CDR2 SNEGSKA (reference sequence). CDR3 region: CSARGLAGGDEQFF. CDR3 nucleotides: TGCAGTGCTAGAGGTCTAGCGGGAGGGGATGAGCAGTTCTTC.

This clonotype showed up many times. V usage is TRBV9 and J usage is TRBJ2-2, with D perhaps TRBD1 (5 bases). CDR3 length: 13 residues. Germline V lookup: CDR1 SGDLS, CDR2 YYNGEE. Trimming cost V 0 bases and J 7 bases, with 7 bases left between them. The CDR3 region has the DNA TGTGCCAGCAGCGTAGCAGGGATCGGGGAGCTGTTTTTT. It translates to CASSVAGIGELFF.

This clonotype was observed at least ten times. The DNA for the CDR3 is TGTGCCACCAGTTCCCTCACAGATACGCAGTATTTT. Protein product: CATSSLTDTQYF. The V gene is TRBV24-1, the J gene TRBJ2-3; D not resolved. Germline lookup yields CDR1 KGHDR and CDR2 SFDVKD. V gave up 6 bases and J gave up 2 bases, with 5 bases separating them. CDR3 length equals 12 residues.

Only a few counts were recorded for this clonotype. This clone may be a read error of a much larger clone one base away. The chain has TRBV7-9 and TRBJ2-2; 7 bases agree with TRBD1. This CDR3 comprises 14 residues. The germline V gene has CDR1 SEHNR and CDR2 FQNEAQ (reference sequence). Here the CDR3 DNA reads TGTGCCGGCAGCCCCTCAGGGGGAACCGGGGAGCTGTTTTTT. Translated: CAGSPSGGTGELFF.

The chain employs TRBV19 and TRBJ2-3; 7 positions match TRBD2. CDR3 size: 19 residues. V was clipped by 4 bases and J by 6 bases; unmatched bases: 22. The germline gives CDR1 LNHDA, CDR2 SQIVND (reference sequence). CDR3 nucleotides: TGTGCCAGTAGTAGGCTGGGGGGGGGACGATGGGTACTTTGGGATACGCAGTATTTT. Translating it yields CASSRLGGGRWVLWDTQYF. Supplemented by reference TRBV19 and TRBJ2-3, the full variable domain reads DGGITQSPKYLFRKEGQNVTLSCEQNLNHDAMYWYRQDPGQGLRLIYYSQIVNDFQKGDIAEGYSVSREKKESFPLTVTSAQKNPTAFYLCASSRLGGGRWVLWDTQYFGPGTRLTVL.

This clonotype was recorded at least ten times. This rearrangement joins TRBV2 to TRBJ1-2; weak D call: TRBD1 (5 bases). Trimming stripped 6 bases from V and 4 bases from J, with 9 bases between. Germline V gene sequence: CDR1 SNHLY, CDR2 FYNNEI. The CDR3 length is 12 residues. The CDR3 bases are TGTGCCAGCAGGACTGACAGCTATGGCTACACCTTC. Translation: CASRTDSYGYTF.

This clonotype was recorded at least ten times. The chain combines TRBV7-9 with TRBJ2-3; D might be TRBD2 (5 bases). This CDR3 is built from 18 residues. CDR1 is SEHNR, CDR2 FQNEAQ, per germline (reference sequence). The V end was cut by 2 bases, the J end by 0 bases, with 18 bases between. In DNA form, the CDR3 reads TGTGCCAGCAGCTTATTTGGGGAGCGCTCATCTAGCACAGATACGCAGTATTTT. Translation gives CASSLFGERSSSTDTQYF.

Points on this clonotype: A much more abundant neighbour one base away suggests this may be a read error. This chain connects TRBV29-1 to TRBJ2-1; 15 nucleotides agree with TRBD2. Germline V CDR1 and CDR2: SQVTM, ANQGSEA. The CDR3 has 16 residues. V was pared by 4 bases and J by 4 bases, with 5 bases of the junction left unmatched. CDR3: CSVGGTSGRLYNEQFF. The DNA for the CDR3 is TGCAGCGTTGGAGGGACTAGCGGGAGGCTGTACAATGAGCAGTTCTTC.